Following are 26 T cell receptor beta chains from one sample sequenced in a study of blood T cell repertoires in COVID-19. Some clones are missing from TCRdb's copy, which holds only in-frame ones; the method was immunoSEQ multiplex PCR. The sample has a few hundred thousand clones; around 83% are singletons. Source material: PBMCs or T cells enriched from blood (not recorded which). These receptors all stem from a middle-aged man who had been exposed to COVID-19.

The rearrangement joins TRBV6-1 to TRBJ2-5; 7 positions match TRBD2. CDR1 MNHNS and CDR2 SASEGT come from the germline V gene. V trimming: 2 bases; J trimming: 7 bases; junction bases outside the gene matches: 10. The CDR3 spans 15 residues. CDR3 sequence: CASSEMAGTIGTQYF. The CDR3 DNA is TGTGCCAGCAGTGAAATGGCAGGGACTATAGGGACCCAGTACTTC.

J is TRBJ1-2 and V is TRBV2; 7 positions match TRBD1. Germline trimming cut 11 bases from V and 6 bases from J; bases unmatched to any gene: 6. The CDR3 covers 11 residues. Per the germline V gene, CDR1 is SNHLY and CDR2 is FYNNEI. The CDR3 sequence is CAEGQEHGYTF. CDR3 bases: TGTGCCGAAGGACAGGAACATGGCTACACCTTC.

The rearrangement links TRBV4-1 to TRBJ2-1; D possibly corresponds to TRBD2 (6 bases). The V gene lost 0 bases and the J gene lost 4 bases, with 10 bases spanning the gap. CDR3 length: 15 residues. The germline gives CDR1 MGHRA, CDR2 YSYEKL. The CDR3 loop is CASSQEGTGYNEQFF. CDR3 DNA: TGCGCCAGCAGCCAAGAGGGGACTGGGTACAATGAGCAGTTCTTC.

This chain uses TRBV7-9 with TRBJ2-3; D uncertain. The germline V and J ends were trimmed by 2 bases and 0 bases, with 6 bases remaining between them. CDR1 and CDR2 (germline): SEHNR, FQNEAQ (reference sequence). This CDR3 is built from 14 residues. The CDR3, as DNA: TGTGCCAGCAGCTTATCTGCGAGCACAGATACGCAGTATTTT. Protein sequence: CASSLSASTDTQYF.

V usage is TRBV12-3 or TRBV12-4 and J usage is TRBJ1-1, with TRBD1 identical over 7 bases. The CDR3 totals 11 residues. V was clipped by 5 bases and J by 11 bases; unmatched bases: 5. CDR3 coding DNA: TGTGCCAGCAGTAGACAGGGAAGGGCTTTCTTT. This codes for CASSRQGRAFF.

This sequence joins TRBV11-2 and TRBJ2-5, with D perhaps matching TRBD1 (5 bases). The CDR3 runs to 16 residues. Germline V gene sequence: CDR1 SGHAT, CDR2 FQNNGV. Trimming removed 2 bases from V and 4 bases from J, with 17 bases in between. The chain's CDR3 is CASSLIQGTGRETQYF. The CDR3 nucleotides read TGTGCCAGCAGCTTAATTCAGGGAACAGGACGAGAGACCCAGTACTTC.

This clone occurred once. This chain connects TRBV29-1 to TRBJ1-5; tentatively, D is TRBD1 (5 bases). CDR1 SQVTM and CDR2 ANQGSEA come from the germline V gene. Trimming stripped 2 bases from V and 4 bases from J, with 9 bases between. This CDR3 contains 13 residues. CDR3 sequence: CSVEQGMNQPQHF. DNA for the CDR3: TGCAGCGTTGAACAGGGAATGAATCAGCCCCAGCATTTT.

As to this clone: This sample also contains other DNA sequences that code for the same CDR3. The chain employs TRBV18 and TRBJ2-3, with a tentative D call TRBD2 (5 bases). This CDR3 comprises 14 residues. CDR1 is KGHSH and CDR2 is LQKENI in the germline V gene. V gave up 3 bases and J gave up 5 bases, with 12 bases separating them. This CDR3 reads CASSPGLNGDTQYF. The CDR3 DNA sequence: TGTGCCAGCTCACCCGGACTTAATGGAGATACGCAGTATTTT.

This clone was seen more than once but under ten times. CDR3 residues: CASSDHYTGELFF. CDR3 sequence (DNA): TGCGCCAGCAGTGACCACTACACCGGGGAGCTGTTTTTT. This chain joins TRBV10-1 and TRBJ2-2; D uncertain. In germline, CDR1 is WNHNN, CDR2 SYGVQD (reference sequence). The CDR3 loop spans 13 amino acids. V was cut by 3 bases and J by 3 bases, with 5 bases left in between.

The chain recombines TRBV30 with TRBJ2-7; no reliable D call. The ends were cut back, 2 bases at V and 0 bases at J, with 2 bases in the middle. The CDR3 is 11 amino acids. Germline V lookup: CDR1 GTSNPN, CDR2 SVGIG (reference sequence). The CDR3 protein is CAWSLSYEQYF. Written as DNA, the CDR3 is TGTGCCTGGAGTCTCTCCTACGAGCAGTACTTC.

The CDR3: CASSQWSGVGPGELFF. CDR3 DNA sequence: TGTGCCAGCAGCCAATGGAGTGGGGTGGGGCCCGGGGAGCTGTTTTTT. The chain combines TRBV3-1 (or the pseudogene TRBV3-2) with TRBJ2-2, with TRBD1 as a possible D gene (5 bases). V lost 2 bases and J 6 bases, leaving 16 bases between the germline ends. The CDR3 extends over 16 amino acids. From germline, CDR1 is LGHDT and CDR2 YNNKEL (reference sequence).

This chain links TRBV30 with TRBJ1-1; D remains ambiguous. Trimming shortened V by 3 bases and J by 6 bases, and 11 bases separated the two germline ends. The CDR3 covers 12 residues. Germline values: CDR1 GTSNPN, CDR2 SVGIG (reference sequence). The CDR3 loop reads CAWSRRAAEAFF. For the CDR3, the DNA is TGTGCCTGGAGCCGGCGGGCGGCTGAAGCTTTCTTT.

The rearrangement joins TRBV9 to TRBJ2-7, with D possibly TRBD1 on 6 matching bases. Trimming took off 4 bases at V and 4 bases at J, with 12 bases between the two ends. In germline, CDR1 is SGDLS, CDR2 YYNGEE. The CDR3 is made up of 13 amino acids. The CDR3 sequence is CASSSGQSYEQYF. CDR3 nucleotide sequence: TGTGCCAGCAGCTCTGGACAGAGTTACGAGCAGTACTTC.

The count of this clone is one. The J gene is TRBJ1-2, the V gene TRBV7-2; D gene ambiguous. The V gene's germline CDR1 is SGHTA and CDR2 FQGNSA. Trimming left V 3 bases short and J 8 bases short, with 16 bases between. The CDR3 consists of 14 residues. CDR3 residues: CASSFSRAGEGYTF. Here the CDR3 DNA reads TGTGCCAGCAGCTTTAGTCGTGCCGGTGAGGGCTACACCTTC.

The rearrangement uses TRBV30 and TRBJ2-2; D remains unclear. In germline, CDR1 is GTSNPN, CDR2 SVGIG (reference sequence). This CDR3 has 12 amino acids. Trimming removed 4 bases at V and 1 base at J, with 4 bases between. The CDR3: CAWTGNTGELFF. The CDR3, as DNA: TGTGCCTGGACGGGGAACACCGGGGAGCTGTTTTTT.

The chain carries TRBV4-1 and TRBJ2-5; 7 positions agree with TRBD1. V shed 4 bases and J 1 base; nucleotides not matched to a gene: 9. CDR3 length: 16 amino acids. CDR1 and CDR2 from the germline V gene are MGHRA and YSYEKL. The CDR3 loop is CASSPYWGQLQETQYF. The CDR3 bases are TGCGCCAGCAGCCCCTACTGGGGACAGCTCCAAGAGACCCAGTACTTC.

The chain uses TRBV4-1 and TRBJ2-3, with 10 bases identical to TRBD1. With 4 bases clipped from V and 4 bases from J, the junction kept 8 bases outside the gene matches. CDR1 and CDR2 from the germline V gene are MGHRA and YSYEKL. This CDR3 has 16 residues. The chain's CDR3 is CASSPGQGISADTQYF. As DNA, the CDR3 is TGCGCCAGCAGCCCGGGACAGGGGATAAGCGCAGATACGCAGTATTTT.

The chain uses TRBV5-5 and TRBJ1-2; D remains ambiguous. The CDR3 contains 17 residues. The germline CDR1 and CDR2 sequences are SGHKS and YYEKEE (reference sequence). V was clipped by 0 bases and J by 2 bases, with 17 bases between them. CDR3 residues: CASSLAIGATTNYGYTF. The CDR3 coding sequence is TGTGCCAGCAGCTTGGCGATCGGTGCTACTACAAACTATGGCTACACCTTC.

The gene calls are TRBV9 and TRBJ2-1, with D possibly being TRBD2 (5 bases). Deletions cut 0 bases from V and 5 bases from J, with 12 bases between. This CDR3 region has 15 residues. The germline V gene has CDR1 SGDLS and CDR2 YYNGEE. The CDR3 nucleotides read TGTGCCAGCAGCGTAGGAGGGAGCTCGAACAATGAGCAGTTCTTC. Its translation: CASSVGGSSNNEQFF.

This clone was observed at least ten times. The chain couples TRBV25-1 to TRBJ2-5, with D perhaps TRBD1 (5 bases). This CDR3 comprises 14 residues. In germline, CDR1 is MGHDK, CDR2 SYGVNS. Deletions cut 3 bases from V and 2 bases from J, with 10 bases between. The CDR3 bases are TGTGCCAGCAGTGAGCGGACACGGCAAGAGACCCAGTACTTC. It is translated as CASSERTRQETQYF. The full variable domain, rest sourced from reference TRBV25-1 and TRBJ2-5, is EADIYQTPRYLVIGTGKKITLECSQTMGHDKMYWYQQDPGMELHLIHYSYGVNSTEKGDLSSESTVSRIRTEHFPLTLESARPSHTSQYLCASSERTRQETQYFGPGTRLLVL.

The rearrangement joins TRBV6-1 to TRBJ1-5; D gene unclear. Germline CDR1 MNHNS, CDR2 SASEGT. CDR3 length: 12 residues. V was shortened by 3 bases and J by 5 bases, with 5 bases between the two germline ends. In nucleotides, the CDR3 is TGTGCCAGCAGTGACCCTGATCAGCCCCAGCATTTT. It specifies CASSDPDQPQHF.

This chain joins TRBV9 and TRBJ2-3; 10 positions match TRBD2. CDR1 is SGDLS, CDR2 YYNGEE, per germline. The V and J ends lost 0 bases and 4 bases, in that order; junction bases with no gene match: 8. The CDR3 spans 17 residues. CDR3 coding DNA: TGTGCCAGCAGCGTAGTGGCTAGCGGGAGTAGGGCAGATACGCAGTATTTT. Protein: CASSVVASGSRADTQYF.

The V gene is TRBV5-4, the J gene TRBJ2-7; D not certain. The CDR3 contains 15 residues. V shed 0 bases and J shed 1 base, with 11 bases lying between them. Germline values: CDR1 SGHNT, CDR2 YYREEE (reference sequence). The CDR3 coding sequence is TGTGCCAGCAGCTTGGGCGGTCCTTTTTCCTACGAGCAGTACTTC. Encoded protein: CASSLGGPFSYEQYF.

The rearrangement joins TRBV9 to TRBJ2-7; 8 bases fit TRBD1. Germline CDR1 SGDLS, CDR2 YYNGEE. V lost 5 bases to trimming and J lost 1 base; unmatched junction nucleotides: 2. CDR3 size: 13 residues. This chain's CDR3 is CASRDRDSYEQYF. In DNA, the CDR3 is TGTGCCAGCAGGGACAGGGATTCCTACGAGCAGTACTTC.

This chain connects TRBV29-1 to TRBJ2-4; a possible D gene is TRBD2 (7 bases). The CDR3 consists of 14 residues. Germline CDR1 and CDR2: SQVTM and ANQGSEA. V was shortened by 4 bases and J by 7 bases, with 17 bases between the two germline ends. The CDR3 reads CSVGPRGAQNIQYF. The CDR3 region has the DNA TGCAGCGTTGGGCCTCGGGGGGCTCAGAACATTCAGTACTTC.

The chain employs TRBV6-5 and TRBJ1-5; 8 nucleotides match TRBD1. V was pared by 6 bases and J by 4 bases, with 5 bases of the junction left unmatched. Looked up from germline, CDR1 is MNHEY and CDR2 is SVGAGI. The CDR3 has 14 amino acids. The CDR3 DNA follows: TGTGCCAGCAGCATACAGGGGGATAATCAGCCCCAGCATTTT. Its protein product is CASSIQGDNQPQHF.